The following is a T cell receptor beta chain sequence with its context. Its antigen is unknown. The junction differs from germline at one of its ends, possibly a read error. Treatment described: approximately nine-day PBMC culture with coronavirus spike peptide pools or control peptides (ViraFEST assay). The data originate from a study of vaccination and CD4 T cells after COVID-19. Study-level information: No peptide, an HIV-1 Nef pool, or a CEFX pool was what each control culture received.

Regarding the study as a whole: For convalescent patients, a median 86.3% of reactive clones surfaced exclusively after vaccination.

Cultured CD4+ T-cell DNA underwent Oncomine TCR Beta short-read sequencing. Investigators obtained genomic DNA by extraction from cultured CD4+ T cells. Via MiXCR, TCRdb re-called the PCR reads, giving one row per CDR3 protein. The sample lists 20,000 to 25,000 distinct CDR3 sequences, 38% occurring once. Germline lookup yields CDR1 DFQATT and CDR2 SNEGSKA (reference sequence). The CDR3 loop spans 15 amino acids. The receptor's source is a human donor who received a COVID-19 vaccine. V is TRBV20-1 and J is TRBJ1-1; 9 bases are shared with TRBD1. The source material was CD4+ T cells from blood, cultured in vitro, sampled before SARS-CoV-2 vaccination. CDR3 amino acids: CGASGDRVTNTEAFF. The CDR3 coding sequence is TGCGGTGCTAGTGGGGACAGGGTAACTAACACTGAAGCTTTCTTT.